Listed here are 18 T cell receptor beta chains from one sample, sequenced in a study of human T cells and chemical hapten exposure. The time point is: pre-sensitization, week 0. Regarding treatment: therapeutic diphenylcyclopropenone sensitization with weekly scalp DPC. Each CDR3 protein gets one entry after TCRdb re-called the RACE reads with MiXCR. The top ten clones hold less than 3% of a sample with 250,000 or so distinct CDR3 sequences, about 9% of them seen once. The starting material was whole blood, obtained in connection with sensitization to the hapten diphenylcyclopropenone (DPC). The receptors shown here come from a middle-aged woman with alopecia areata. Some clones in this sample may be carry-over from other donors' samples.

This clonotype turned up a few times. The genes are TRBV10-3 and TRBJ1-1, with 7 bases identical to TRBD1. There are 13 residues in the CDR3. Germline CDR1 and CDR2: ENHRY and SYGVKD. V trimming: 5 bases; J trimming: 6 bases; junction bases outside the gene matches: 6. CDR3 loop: CAISPTGIPEAFF. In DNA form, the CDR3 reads TGTGCCATCAGTCCGACAGGGATCCCTGAAGCTTTCTTT.

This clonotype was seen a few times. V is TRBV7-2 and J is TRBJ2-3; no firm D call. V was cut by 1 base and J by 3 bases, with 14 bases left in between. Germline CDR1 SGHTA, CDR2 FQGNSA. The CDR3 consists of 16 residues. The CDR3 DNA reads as TGTGCCAGCAGCTTAGATCCAGGTTCGAGGACAGATACGCAGTATTTT. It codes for CASSLDPGSRTDTQYF.

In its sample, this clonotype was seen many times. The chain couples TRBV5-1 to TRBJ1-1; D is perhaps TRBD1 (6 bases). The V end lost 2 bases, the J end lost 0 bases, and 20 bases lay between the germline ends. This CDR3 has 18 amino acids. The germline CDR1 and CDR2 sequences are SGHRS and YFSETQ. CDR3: CASSFGGTGHSMNTEAFF. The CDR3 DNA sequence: TGCGCCAGCAGCTTTGGCGGAACGGGACATTCGATGAACACTGAAGCTTTCTTT.

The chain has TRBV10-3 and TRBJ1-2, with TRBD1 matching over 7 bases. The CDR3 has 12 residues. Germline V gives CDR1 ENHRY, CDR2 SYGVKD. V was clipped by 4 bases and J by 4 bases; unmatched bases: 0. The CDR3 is CAISGDSYGYTF. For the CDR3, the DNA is TGTGCCATCAGTGGGGACAGCTATGGCTACACCTTC.

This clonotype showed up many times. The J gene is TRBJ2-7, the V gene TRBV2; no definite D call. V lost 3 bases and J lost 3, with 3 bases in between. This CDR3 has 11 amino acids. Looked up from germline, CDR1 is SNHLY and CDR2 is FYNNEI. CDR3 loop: CASSEFYEQYF. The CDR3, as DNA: TGTGCCAGCAGTGAGTTCTACGAGCAGTACTTC.

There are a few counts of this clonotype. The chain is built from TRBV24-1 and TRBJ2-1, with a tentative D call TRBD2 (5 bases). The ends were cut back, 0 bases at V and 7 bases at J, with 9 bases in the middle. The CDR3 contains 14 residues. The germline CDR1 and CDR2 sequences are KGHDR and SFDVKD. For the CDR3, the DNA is TGTGCCACCAGTGATTTGGGGAGTCTGAATGAGCAGTTCTTC. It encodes CATSDLGSLNEQFF.

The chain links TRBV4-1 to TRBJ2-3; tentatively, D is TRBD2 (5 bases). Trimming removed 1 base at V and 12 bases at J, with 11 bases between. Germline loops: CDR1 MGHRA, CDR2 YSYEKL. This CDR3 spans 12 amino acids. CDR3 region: CASSQAPTIQYF. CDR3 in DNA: TGCGCCAGCAGCCAAGCCCCGACTATCCAGTATTTT.

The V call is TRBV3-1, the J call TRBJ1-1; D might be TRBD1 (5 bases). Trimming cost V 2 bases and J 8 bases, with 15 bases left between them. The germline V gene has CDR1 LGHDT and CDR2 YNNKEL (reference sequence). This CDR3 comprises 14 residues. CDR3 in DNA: TGTGCCAGCAGCCAACTCGCGGGAGGGGCCGAAGCTTTCTTT. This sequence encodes CASSQLAGGAEAFF.

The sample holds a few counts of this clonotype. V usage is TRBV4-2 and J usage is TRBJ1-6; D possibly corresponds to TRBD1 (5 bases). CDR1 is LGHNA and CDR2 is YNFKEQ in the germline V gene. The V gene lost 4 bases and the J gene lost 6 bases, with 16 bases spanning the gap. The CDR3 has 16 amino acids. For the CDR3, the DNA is TGTGCCAGCAGCCGCCCCGGCGGGGCGCCTAATTCACCCCTCCACTTT. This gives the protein CASSRPGGAPNSPLHF.

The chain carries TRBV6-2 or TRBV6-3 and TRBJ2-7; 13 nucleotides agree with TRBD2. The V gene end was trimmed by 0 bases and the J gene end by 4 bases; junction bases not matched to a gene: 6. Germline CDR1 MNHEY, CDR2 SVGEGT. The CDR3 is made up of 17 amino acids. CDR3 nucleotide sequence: TGTGCCAGCAGTTACTCGACTAGCGGGAGGTTGACGTACGAGCAGTACTTC. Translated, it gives CASSYSTSGRLTYEQYF.

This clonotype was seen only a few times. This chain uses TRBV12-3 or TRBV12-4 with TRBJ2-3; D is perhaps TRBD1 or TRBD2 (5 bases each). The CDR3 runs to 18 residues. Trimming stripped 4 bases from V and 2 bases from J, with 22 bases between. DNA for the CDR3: TGTGCCAGCAGTTGGAGAGGGACGACCCTTCGAAACACAGATACGCAGTATTTT. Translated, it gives CASSWRGTTLRNTDTQYF.

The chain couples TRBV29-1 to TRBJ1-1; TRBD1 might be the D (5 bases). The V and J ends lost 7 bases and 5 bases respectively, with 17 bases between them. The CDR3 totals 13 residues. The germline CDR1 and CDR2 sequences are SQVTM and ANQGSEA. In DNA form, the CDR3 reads TGCAGCGCACTAAGGAGCTGGGGGACTGAAGCTTTCTTT. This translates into CSALRSWGTEAFF. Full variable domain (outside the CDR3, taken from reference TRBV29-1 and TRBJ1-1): SAVISQKPSRDICQRGTSLTIQCQVDSQVTMMFWYRQQPGQSLTLIATANQGSEATYESGFVIDKFPISRPNLTFSTLTVSNMSPEDSSIYLCSALRSWGTEAFFGQGTRLTVV.

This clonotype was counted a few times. The CDR3 reads CSVEGQGRAGANVLTF. The CDR3 DNA reads as TGCAGCGTTGAAGGGCAGGGCAGGGCTGGGGCCAACGTCCTGACTTTC. The V and J genes are TRBV29-1 and TRBJ2-6; a weak D match, TRBD1 (5 bases). The CDR3 has 16 residues. The ends were cut back, 1 base at V and 2 bases at J, with 12 bases in the middle. Per the germline V gene, CDR1 is SQVTM and CDR2 is ANQGSEA.

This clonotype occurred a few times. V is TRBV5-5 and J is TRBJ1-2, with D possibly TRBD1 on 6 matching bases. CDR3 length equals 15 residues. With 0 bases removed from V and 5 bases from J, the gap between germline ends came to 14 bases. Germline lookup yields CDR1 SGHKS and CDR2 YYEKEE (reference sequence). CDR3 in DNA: TGTGCCAGCAGCTTGGTGACAGGAGGAGGATATGGCTACACCTTC. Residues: CASSLVTGGGYGYTF.

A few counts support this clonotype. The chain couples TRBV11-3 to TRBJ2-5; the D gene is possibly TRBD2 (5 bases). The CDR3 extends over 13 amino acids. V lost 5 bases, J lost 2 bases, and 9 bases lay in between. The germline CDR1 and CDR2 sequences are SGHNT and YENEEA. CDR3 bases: TGTGCCAGCAGCAGTAGCGCTCAAGAGACCCAGTACTTC. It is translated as CASSSSAQETQYF. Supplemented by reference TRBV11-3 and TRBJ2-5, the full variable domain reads EAGVVQSPRYKIIEKKQPVAFWCNPISGHNTLYWYLQNLGQGPELLIRYENEEAVDDSQLPKDRFSAERLKGVDSTLKIQPAELGDSAVYLCASSSSAQETQYFGPGTRLLVL.

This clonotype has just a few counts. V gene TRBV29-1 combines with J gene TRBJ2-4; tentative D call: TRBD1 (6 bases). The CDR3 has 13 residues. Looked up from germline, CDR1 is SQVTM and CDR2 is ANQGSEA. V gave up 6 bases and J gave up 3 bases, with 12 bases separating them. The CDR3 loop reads CSVAPGDKNIQYF. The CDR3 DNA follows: TGCAGCGTCGCCCCAGGGGACAAAAACATTCAGTACTTC.

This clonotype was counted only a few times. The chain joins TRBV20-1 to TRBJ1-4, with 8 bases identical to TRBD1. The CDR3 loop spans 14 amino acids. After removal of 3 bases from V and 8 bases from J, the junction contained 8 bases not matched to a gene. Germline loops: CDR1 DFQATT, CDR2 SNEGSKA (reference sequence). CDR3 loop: CSASYQRQGEKLFF. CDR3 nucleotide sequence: TGCAGTGCTAGTTATCAGCGACAGGGGGAAAAACTGTTTTTT.

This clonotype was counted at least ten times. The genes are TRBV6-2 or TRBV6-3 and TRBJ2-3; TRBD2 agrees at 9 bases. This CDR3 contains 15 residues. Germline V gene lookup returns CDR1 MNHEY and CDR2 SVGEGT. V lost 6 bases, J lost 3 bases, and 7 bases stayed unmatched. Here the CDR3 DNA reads TGTGCCAGCAGCCTGATAGCGGGAGTAACAGATACGCAGTATTTT. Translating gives CASSLIAGVTDTQYF.